This T cell receptor (beta chain) was identified in a study of patients and donors after allogeneic stem cell transplantation. V was pared by 3 bases and J by 3 bases, with 3 bases of the junction left unmatched. Per germline, CDR1 LGHDT and CDR2 YNNKEL (reference sequence). This CDR3 spans 14 amino acids. TCRdb reprocessed the RT-PCR reads with MiXCR, giving one entry per CDR3 protein. Of around 200,000 distinct CDR3 sequences listed, around two fifths are singletons. The genes are TRBV3-1 and TRBJ2-7; TRBD1 agrees at 9 bases. The clonotype was recovered from a human donor who was either an allogeneic HSCT recipient or a stem cell or donor lymphocyte infusion donor (not recorded which). It is not recorded whose cells these are; they may come from a transplant donor. What was sequenced was blood, either unsorted or a sorted T cell fraction (not recorded which). The CDR3 loop reads CASSQPGQGYEQYF. CDR3 DNA: TGTGCCAGCAGCCAGCCGGGACAGGGCTACGAGCAGTACTTC.